These T cell receptor beta chains were read from a single sample in a study of cytomegalovirus exposure and HLA in healthy donors. Here immunoSEQ multiplex PCR was the method, and the copy in TCRdb shows in-frame clones only, minus some. The table for this sample gives under 200,000 clones. The source material was PBMCs. These receptors all come from a young woman in good health and CMV-seropositive. Both conserved end residues are part of each CDR3. D genes are given only for firm matches.

>TRBJ2-7|TRBD2|TRBV2
CASGGEFYEQYF
TGTGCCAGCGGGGGGGAGTTCTACGAGCAGTACTTC
>TRBJ2-5|TRBD1|TRBV7-8
CASSARRVDRGETQYF
TGTGCCAGCAGCGCTAGGAGGGTGGACAGGGGAGAGACCCAGTACTTC
>TRBJ1-4|NA|TRBV7-2
CASSRLDREKLFF
TGTGCCAGCAGCCGTCTAGATCGTGAAAAACTGTTTTTT
>TRBJ2-3|TRBD2|TRBV15
CATSRGLAGVTQYF
TGTGCCACCAGCAGAGGACTAGCGGGAGTTACGCAGTATTTT
>TRBJ1-1|TRBD1|TRBV6-6
CASSPRTGMLEAFF
TGTGCCAGCAGTCCCCGGACAGGGATGCTCGAAGCTTTCTTT
>TRBJ2-3|TRBD1|TRBV29-1
CSVAQGLTDTQYF
TGCAGCGTTGCACAGGGGCTAACAGATACGCAGTATTTT
>TRBJ2-7|TRBD1|TRBV7-2
CASSLRGQGSYEQYF
TGTGCCAGCAGCTTACGGGGACAGGGTTCCTACGAGCAGTACTTC
>TRBJ2-2|TRBD1|TRBV7-2
CASSLTGQGFTRELFF
TGTGCCAGCAGCTTAACTGGACAGGGGTTTACCCGGGAGCTGTTTTTT
>TRBJ2-5|TRBD1|TRBV27
CASVSTGMGVQETQYF
TGTGCCAGCGTATCGACAGGGATGGGTGTACAAGAGACCCAGTACTTC
>TRBJ2-1|TRBD2|TRBV7-9
CASSLALAGVRNEQFF
TGTGCCAGCAGCTTAGCGCTAGCGGGAGTCAGGAATGAGCAGTTCTTC
>TRBJ2-1|TRBD2|TRBV2
CAGAREGGNEQFF
TGTGCCGGGGCCCGGGAGGGGGGCAATGAGCAGTTCTTC
>TRBJ2-1|TRBD2|TRBV6-5
CASSYSGLAFWNEQFF
TGTGCCAGCAGTTACTCGGGACTAGCGTTTTGGAATGAGCAGTTCTTC
>TRBJ2-7|NA|TRBV9
CASSVGQAADIYEQYF
TGTGCCAGCAGCGTAGGGCAGGCAGCGGATATCTACGAGCAGTACTTC
>TRBJ1-5|TRBD1|TRBV6-1
CASSETGVGNQPQHF
TGTGCCAGCAGTGAGACAGGGGTTGGGAATCAGCCCCAGCATTTT
>TRBJ2-7|NA|TRBV6-4
CASRQGTDISYEQYF
TGTGCCAGCCGCCAGGGAACGGACATCTCCTACGAGCAGTACTTC
>TRBJ2-3|NA|TRBV10-3
CAILEEGPRDTQYF
TGTGCCATCCTTGAGGAGGGCCCCAGGGATACGCAGTATTTT
>TRBJ2-3|NA|TRBV29-1
CSLGGSTDTQYF
TGCAGCCTAGGGGGTAGCACAGATACGCAGTATTTT
>TRBJ2-1|TRBD1|TRBV25-1
CASSEGGTGANEQFF
TGTGCCAGCAGTGAAGGTGGGACAGGGGCCAATGAGCAGTTCTTC
>TRBJ2-7|NA|TRBV19
CASSIGVQPSYEQYF
TGTGCCAGTAGTATAGGTGTACAGCCAAGCTACGAGCAGTACTTC
>TRBJ1-2|NA|TRBV9
CASSAEENYGYTF
TGTGCCAGCAGCGCCGAGGAGAACTATGGCTACACCTTC
>TRBJ2-1|TRBD2|TRBV4-1
CASSQDPSGDYNEQFF
TGCGCCAGCAGCCAAGACCCTAGCGGGGACTACAATGAGCAGTTCTTC
>TRBJ1-2|NA|TRBV25-1
CASSAQANYGYTF
TGTGCCAGCAGTGCCCAGGCGAACTATGGCTACACCTTC
>TRBJ2-7|TRBD1|TRBV7-3
CASSSSGGGHEQYF
TGTGCCAGCAGCTCCTCAGGGGGCGGCCACGAGCAGTACTTC
>TRBJ1-1|NA|TRBV13
CASSLGRRGTEAFF
TGTGCCAGCAGCTTAGGTCGCCGGGGCACTGAAGCTTTCTTT
>TRBJ1-5|NA|TRBV6-1
CASSEIRQALNQPQHF
TGTGCCAGCAGTGAAATTCGACAGGCCCTCAATCAGCCCCAGCATTTT
>TRBJ2-5|TRBD2|TRBV6-6
CASSYGGGQETQYF
TGTGCCAGCAGTTACGGCGGGGGCCAAGAGACCCAGTACTTC
>TRBJ2-1|TRBD2|TRBV5-6
CASLVAGGPYNEQFF
TGTGCCAGCCTAGTAGCGGGAGGGCCCTACAATGAGCAGTTCTTC
>TRBJ2-5|NA|TRBV4-1
CASSPGQRQETQYF
TGCGCCAGCAGCCCCGGACAGCGACAAGAGACCCAGTACTTC
>TRBJ2-5|TRBD2|TRBV19
CASSIDVGGGSQETQYF
TGTGCCAGTAGTATTGATGTGGGCGGGGGGAGCCAAGAGACCCAGTACTTC
>TRBJ1-1|NA|TRBV7-8
CASSFSTEPNTEAFF
TGTGCCAGCAGCTTTTCGACAGAACCGAACACTGAAGCTTTCTTT
>TRBJ1-5|TRBD1|TRBV18
CASSRDRVDQPQHF
TGTGCCAGCTCACGGGACAGGGTTGATCAGCCCCAGCATTTT
>TRBJ2-5|TRBD2|TRBV11-2
CASSQGLAAQETQYF
TGTGCCAGCAGCCAGGGACTAGCGGCACAAGAGACCCAGTACTTC
>TRBJ2-7|NA|TRBV2
CASSEEELLVYEQYF
TGTGCCAGCAGTGAGGAGGAACTCCTAGTCTACGAGCAGTACTTC
>TRBJ2-7|NA|TRBV5-1
CASSLGQNYEQYF
TGCGCCAGCAGCTTGGGACAGAACTACGAGCAGTACTTC
>TRBJ2-1|NA|TRBV7-9
CASSRPTGNEQFF
TGTGCCAGCAGCCGACCTACAGGGAATGAGCAGTTCTTC
>TRBJ2-3|TRBD2|TRBV5-1
CASSVTSGGPTDTQYF
TGCGCCAGCAGCGTGACCAGCGGGGGGCCCACAGATACGCAGTATTTT
>TRBJ1-6|TRBD1|TRBV28
CASSSSGQVYRLHF
TGTGCCAGCAGTTCGTCGGGACAGGTCTATCGCCTCCACTTT
>TRBJ2-5|NA|TRBV11-2
CASSLDLWGAQETQYF
TGTGCCAGCAGCTTAGATTTGTGGGGAGCTCAAGAGACCCAGTACTTC
>TRBJ2-3|NA|TRBV5-1
CASSLVGGGRDTQYF
TGCGCCAGCAGCTTGGTTGGGGGGGGCCGGGATACGCAGTATTTT
>TRBJ2-1|TRBD1|TRBV5-1
CASSLAGWTGSSYNEQFF
TGCGCCAGCAGCTTAGCCGGTTGGACAGGGAGCTCCTACAATGAGCAGTTCTTC
>TRBJ2-7|TRBD1|TRBV6-1
CASSRRDRGGYEQYF
TGTGCCAGCAGTAGACGGGACAGGGGTGGCTACGAGCAGTACTTC
>TRBJ2-1|NA|TRBV4-2
CASSQDSWRGEQFF
TGTGCCAGCAGCCAAGATAGCTGGCGGGGTGAGCAGTTCTTC
>TRBJ2-7|NA|TRBV5-8
CASSFAWARSYEQYF
TGTGCCAGCAGCTTTGCGTGGGCCCGCTCCTACGAGCAGTACTTC
>TRBJ1-1|TRBD1|TRBV6-1
CATRTGLNTEAFF
TGTGCCACCCGGACAGGGTTGAACACTGAAGCTTTCTTT
>TRBJ2-4|NA|TRBV9
CASSPSTSGGKLAKNIQYF
TGTGCCAGCAGCCCCTCGACAAGCGGAGGGAAACTAGCCAAAAACATTCAGTACTTC
>TRBJ2-5|NA|TRBV5-1
CASATGSVGGETQYF
TGCGCCAGCGCGACGGGGAGCGTCGGAGGGGAGACCCAGTACTTC
>TRBJ2-7|TRBD1|TRBV2
CASRWDSPYEQYF
TGTGCCAGCAGGTGGGACAGTCCCTACGAGCAGTACTTC
>TRBJ2-2|TRBD2|TRBV4-1
CASSRVSGGVTGELFF
TGCGCCAGCAGCCGCGTTAGCGGGGGGGTCACCGGGGAGCTGTTTTTT
>TRBJ1-2|NA|TRBV30
CAWSLGGAQVYGYTF
TGTGCCTGGAGTCTCGGGGGGGCGCAGGTCTATGGCTACACCTTC
>TRBJ1-1|TRBD1|TRBV18
CASSPPETGGIRDTEAFF
TGTGCCAGCTCACCTCCAGAGACAGGGGGCATCCGGGACACTGAAGCTTTCTTT
>TRBJ1-2|TRBD1|TRBV7-8
CASSLRTGLYGYTF
TGTGCCAGCAGCTTAAGGACAGGGTTATATGGCTACACCTTC
>TRBJ1-1|NA|TRBV15
CATSPRRGNTEAFF
TGTGCCACCAGCCCCAGGAGGGGGAACACTGAAGCTTTCTTT
>TRBJ2-6|NA|TRBV7-2
CASSLIRDAVFSGANVLTF
TGTGCCAGCAGCTTAATTCGCGATGCCGTCTTCTCTGGGGCCAACGTCCTGACTTTC
>TRBJ1-1|TRBD1|TRBV5-6
CASSWDRGLGNTEAFF
TGTGCCAGCAGCTGGGACAGGGGGTTGGGGAACACTGAAGCTTTCTTT